These 25 T cell receptor beta chains originate from one sample sequenced in a study of blood T cell repertoires in COVID-19. Sequencing was performed with immunoSEQ multiplex PCR; in TCRdb, only in-frame clones are kept and a portion is missing. The sample consists of about 170,000 clones, about four fifths of them appearing once. Sequencing input: peripheral blood. The receptors were gathered from a man in his forties who had recovered from COVID-19.

The CDR3 reads CASSSWDRAGEKLFF. CDR3 nucleotide sequence: TGTGCCAGCAGCTCATGGGACAGGGCAGGTGAAAAACTGTTTTTT. This chain joins TRBV5-6 and TRBJ1-4; 9 positions agree with TRBD1. This CDR3 is 15 amino acids long. Germline V lookup: CDR1 SGHDT, CDR2 YYEEEE. The V segment lost 3 bases and the J segment 7 bases; nucleotides outside the gene matches: 7. The full variable domain, with the rest looked up from reference TRBV5-6 and TRBJ1-4, is DAGVTQSPTHLIKTRGQQVTLRCSPKSGHDTVSWYQQALGQGPQFIFQYYEEEERQRGNFPDRFSGHQFPNYSSELNVNALLLGDSALYLCASSSWDRAGEKLFFGSGTQLSVL.

Concerning this clone: One end of the junction is discordant with germline, which a read error may explain. V gene TRBV7-7 combines with J gene TRBJ2-5; tentative D call: TRBD2 (6 bases). Germline V gene data show CDR1 as SSHAT and CDR2 as FNYEAQ (reference sequence). The CDR3 is made up of 11 amino acids. The CDR3 DNA follows: TGTGCTAGCAGGCCGGGGGTGACCCAGTACTTC. This codes for CASRPGVTQYF.

The chain carries TRBV2 and TRBJ1-1, with D possibly matching TRBD1 (6 bases). Deletions cut 5 bases from V and 6 bases from J, with 10 bases between. Germline values: CDR1 SNHLY, CDR2 FYNNEI. The CDR3 has 12 residues. The CDR3 DNA reads TGTGCCAGCAGTTCTACAGGGTCTGAAGCTTTCTTT. Residues: CASSSTGSEAFF.

The J gene is TRBJ2-3, the V gene TRBV7-9, with a tentative D call TRBD2 (6 bases). The germline CDR1 and CDR2 sequences are SEHNR and FQNEAQ (reference sequence). Trimming took off 4 bases at V and 9 bases at J, with 20 bases between the two ends. The CDR3 sequence is 15 residues long. The CDR3 sequence: CASSYSGLQGGTQYF. CDR3 DNA sequence: TGTGCCAGCAGCTACTCGGGACTTCAGGGAGGAACGCAGTATTTT. Together with reference TRBV7-9 and TRBJ2-3, the CDR3 gives the full variable domain: DTGVSQNPRHKITKRGQNVTFRCDPISEHNRLYWYRQTLGQGPEFLTYFQNEAQLEKSRLLSDRFSAERPKGSFSTLEIQRTEQGDSAMYLCASSYSGLQGGTQYFGPGTRLTVL.

This clone was seen once. The chain joins TRBV7-9 to TRBJ2-7, with 9 bases lining up with TRBD2. Germline values: CDR1 SEHNR, CDR2 FQNEAQ (reference sequence). Trimming at V came to 5 bases and at J to 6 bases, leaving 8 bases not matched to a gene. The CDR3 consists of 14 residues. The CDR3 DNA follows: TGTGCCAGCAGCCCTCCCAGCGGGGGGCTCGAGCAGTACTTC. Translated: CASSPPSGGLEQYF.

This chain uses TRBV19 with TRBJ1-1, with D hard to call. Germline CDR1 LNHDA, CDR2 SQIVND (reference sequence). The CDR3 consists of 15 residues. Trimming removed 1 base at V and 3 bases at J, with 12 bases between. CDR3 sequence reads: CASSIGPAADTEAFF. The DNA for the CDR3 is TGTGCCAGTAGTATAGGGCCCGCCGCGGACACTGAAGCTTTCTTT.

The J gene is TRBJ2-1, the V gene TRBV12-5, with 11 bases lining up with TRBD2. CDR3 length: 14 amino acids. In germline, CDR1 is LGHNT, CDR2 FRNRAP. J gave up 9 bases and V 6 bases, and 7 bases lay outside the gene matches. In DNA, the CDR3 is TGTGCTAGTGGAAGTAGCGGGAGGGCCCGTGAGCAGTTCTTC. Amino acid sequence: CASGSSGRAREQFF.

The V and J genes are TRBV21-1 and TRBJ1-1; the table gives TRBD1 as D, unverified against the DNA. TRBV21-1 is annotated as a pseudogene. This CDR3 spans 14 amino acids. The CDR3 here is CASSNEPGGTEAFF. CDR3 bases: TGTGCCAGCAGCAATGAACCAGGGGGCACTGAAGCTTTCTTT.

The CDR3 is CASSLLGEQFF. The CDR3 DNA follows: TGTGCCAGCAGTTTACTCGGTGAGCAGTTCTTC. The rearrangement joins TRBV12-3 or TRBV12-4 to TRBJ2-1; D gene unclear. The CDR3 has 11 amino acids. The V and J ends lost 2 bases and 9 bases respectively, with 5 bases between them.

In nucleotides, the CDR3 is TGTGCCAGCAGCGCTAGCGGGGGAGGCACCGGGGAGCTGTTTTTT. Translating it yields CASSASGGGTGELFF. The V call is TRBV6-4, the J call TRBJ2-2; 10 nucleotides match TRBD2. Germline lookup yields CDR1 MRHNA and CDR2 SNTAGT. The CDR3 runs 15 residues. V shed 6 bases, J shed 4 bases, and the junction held 5 bases outside the gene matches.

The genes are TRBV5-6 and TRBJ1-1; D perhaps matches TRBD1 (6 bases). V was pared by 1 base and J by 0 bases, with 13 bases between. Germline CDR1 is SGHDT and CDR2 is YYEEEE. The CDR3 runs 16 residues. This CDR3 reads CASSLNLRGLNTEAFF. The CDR3 DNA reads as TGTGCCAGCAGCTTGAACCTCAGGGGTCTGAACACTGAAGCTTTCTTT.

The gene calls are TRBV19 and TRBJ2-1; weak D call: TRBD2 (6 bases). Per the germline V gene, CDR1 is LNHDA and CDR2 is SQIVND (reference sequence). Trimming pared 9 bases from V and 0 bases from J, leaving 15 bases between. This CDR3 is built from 15 residues. CDR3: CASSRDSTSYNEQFF. The CDR3 DNA reads TGTGCCAGCAGCCGGGACTCAACCTCCTACAATGAGCAGTTCTTC.

DNA of the CDR3: TGTGCCAGCAGCCCTCTAGCGCGGGGGAGCACAGATACGCAGTATTTT. It codes for CASSPLARGSTDTQYF. The V gene is TRBV7-8, the J gene TRBJ2-3; 7 bases are a match to TRBD2. V was clipped by 5 bases and J by 0 bases; unmatched bases: 8. Germline V gives CDR1 SGHVS, CDR2 FQNEAQ. The CDR3 is 16 amino acids.

This rearrangement joins TRBV30 to TRBJ2-3, with 10 bases that match TRBD2. CDR1 is GTSNPN and CDR2 is SVGIG in the germline V gene (reference sequence). With V trimmed by 2 bases and J by 3 bases, 5 bases remained unmatched. CDR3 size: 15 residues. The chain's CDR3 is CAWSRGLAATDTQYF. The CDR3 nucleotides read TGTGCCTGGAGTAGAGGACTAGCGGCTACAGATACGCAGTATTTT.

The chain couples TRBV25-1 to TRBJ2-7; the match to TRBD2 covers 7 bases. The V and J ends lost 3 bases and 5 bases, in that order; junction bases with no gene match: 10. The CDR3 is 15 amino acids. The germline V gene encodes CDR1 MGHDK and CDR2 SYGVNS. Written as DNA, the CDR3 is TGTGCCAGCAGTGACCTTGGCGGGAGCACTAACGAGCAGTACTTC. Encoded protein: CASSDLGGSTNEQYF.

This CDR3 reads CASSPGGSGGREQFF. The DNA for the CDR3 is TGTGCCAGCAGCCCGGGGGGGAGCGGGGGGCGTGAGCAGTTCTTC. The chain carries TRBV5-4 and TRBJ2-1, with 9 bases lining up with TRBD2. The junction had 11 bases not matched to a gene; V was cut back by 4 bases and J by 9 bases. The CDR3 runs 15 residues. Germline CDR1 SGHNT, CDR2 YYREEE (reference sequence).

This chain joins TRBV29-1 and TRBJ1-1; 7 nucleotides align to TRBD1. Trimming took 5 bases from V and 1 from J; bases not matched to a gene: 7. The CDR3 is 14 amino acids. Germline loops: CDR1 SQVTM, CDR2 ANQGSEA. The CDR3 sequence: CSVRLTGSNTEAFF. CDR3 DNA sequence: TGCAGCGTTCGACTGACAGGGTCGAACACTGAAGCTTTCTTT.

The chain links TRBV5-8 to TRBJ1-2, with TRBD1 identical over 10 bases. The CDR3 extends over 14 amino acids. The germline V gene has CDR1 SGHTS and CDR2 YDEGEE. V was clipped by 5 bases and J by 8 bases; unmatched bases: 9. The CDR3 DNA is TGTGCCAGCAGTCAGCGACAGGGGGCCAGGGGCTACACCTTC. It encodes CASSQRQGARGYTF.

The J gene is TRBJ1-4, the V gene TRBV5-5; 9 nucleotides agree with TRBD1. The CDR3 contains 16 residues. CDR1 and CDR2 (germline): SGHKS, YYEKEE (reference sequence). The V gene end was trimmed by 5 bases and the J gene end by 5 bases; junction bases not matched to a gene: 10. The DNA for the CDR3 is TGTGCCAGCAGGTTCCATGAAGGGACAGGGAATGAAAAACTGTTTTTT. This encodes CASRFHEGTGNEKLFF.

This sequence joins TRBV6-5 and TRBJ2-6, with D possibly TRBD1 on 6 matching bases. The CDR3 sequence is 14 residues long. Trimming stripped 9 bases from V and 3 bases from J, with 12 bases between. Germline loops: CDR1 MNHEY, CDR2 SVGAGI. The CDR3 DNA follows: TGTGCCAGTGAGACAGGTGGTGGGGCCAACGTCCTGACTTTC. Translation: CASETGGGANVLTF.

This chain links TRBV7-6 with TRBJ2-7; TRBD2 agrees at 8 bases. The CDR3 is 15 residues long. V was clipped by 4 bases and J by 5 bases; unmatched bases: 10. Germline CDR1 reads SGHVS; CDR2 reads FNYEAQ. In DNA, the CDR3 is TGTGCCAGCAGCTCTAGACCGGGACTAGGGCACGAGCAGTACTTC. It yields the protein CASSSRPGLGHEQYF.

This chain connects TRBV11-3 to TRBJ2-2; D call uncertain. CDR3 length equals 12 residues. Germline CDR1 and CDR2: SGHNT and YENEEA. V dropped 3 bases and J dropped 3 bases, with 2 bases sitting between them. CDR3 sequence: CASSFDTGELFF. CDR3 in DNA: TGTGCCAGCAGCTTCGACACCGGGGAGCTGTTTTTT.

The V and J genes are TRBV11-2 and TRBJ2-1, with 14 bases that match TRBD2. There are 17 residues in the CDR3. Germline lookup yields CDR1 SGHAT and CDR2 FQNNGV. Germline trimming cut 2 bases from V and 10 bases from J; bases unmatched to any gene: 10. CDR3: CASSLPGLAGDRGEQFF. The CDR3 nucleotides read TGTGCCAGCAGCTTACCGGGACTAGCGGGAGATAGAGGAGAGCAGTTCTTC.

The CDR3 protein is CASSSTWGGETQYF. The CDR3 region has the DNA TGTGCCAGCAGTTCGACCTGGGGCGGAGAGACCCAGTACTTC. V gene TRBV16 combines with J gene TRBJ2-5, with D perhaps matching TRBD1 (5 bases). Germline V lookup: CDR1 KGHSY, CDR2 FQNENV. Trimming stripped 6 bases from V and 4 bases from J, with 15 bases between. CDR3 length equals 14 residues.

The chain links TRBV6-2 or TRBV6-3 to TRBJ2-3, with unresolved D. Germline V gene sequence: CDR1 MNHEY, CDR2 SVGEGT. CDR3 size: 15 residues. The V gene lost 0 bases and the J gene lost 0 bases, with 7 bases spanning the gap. The CDR3 DNA sequence: TGTGCCAGCAGTTACTCTTCCAGTAGCACAGATACGCAGTATTTT. The encoded protein is CASSYSSSSTDTQYF.